This entry describes one T cell receptor beta chain. This clonotype was seen more than once but under ten times. No cognate antigen has been identified for it. No much larger clonotype is one base removed from it; base qualities were not supplied. Unmatched junction bases come to 6, with V trimmed by 0 bases and J by 2 bases. The CDR3 starts with the cysteine, ends with the phenylalanine, and has 17 residues. The read is trimmed to its CDR3 DNA, 51 bases read in frame from base 1. The germline V gene gives CDR1 as SGHRS and CDR2 as YFSETQ. What this sample's treatment or condition label stands for: allogeneic hematopoietic cell transplantation with graft depleted of TCRalphabeta T cells and CD19 B cells. TCRalphabeta/CD19-depleted allogeneic hematopoietic cell grafts were given to the transplant recipients, all of whom were children. The method was PCR. The instrument given in TCRdb is Illumina HiSeq 2500. TCR libraries were prepared with molecular barcoding, using unique molecular identifiers to normalize TCRbeta repertoire quantification. TCRdb passed the public sequencing reads through fastp at Q25 and MiXCR, retaining productive beta sequences. Merged by CDR3 protein, the rows form single entries marked with the most common genes and DNA. The table for this sample lists about 980,000 distinct CDR3 sequences; about 29% of them were counted only once. Of the sample, over 25% is held by the ten largest clones.

This specimen comes from a study of T-cell reconstitution after alpha-beta-depleted transplantation in children (dated by TCRdb to 2016 to 2017). Some background on the complete study: The study quantitatively tracked T-cell immune reconstitution after TCRalphabeta/CD19-depleted allogeneic hematopoietic cell transplantation in children using TCR repertoire profiling. Overall study results and their limits: Apparently early alphabetaT-cell count recovery about two months after transplant reportedly relied on only several hundred rapidly expanded clones derived from non-depleted graft cells. In some patients, high TCRbeta diversity at day 60 was attributed to recipient T cells and intrathymic progenitors that had survived conditioning. The frequencies of hyperexpanded clones fell over the following months, and after one year, T-cell counts and TCRbeta diversity were mostly attributed to newly produced T cells.

The origin of this receptor is a boy under three years old who had a stem cell transplant for SCID, so the T cells may come from the graft donor. The chain couples TRBV5-1 to TRBJ1-1; TRBD1 agrees with 11 junctional bases. This specimen consisted of PBMCs, mostly from graft donor cells, obtained 360 days after TCRalphabeta/CD19-depleted stem cell transplant. CDR3 sequence: CASSLGADRGRNTEAFF. The nucleotides read TGCGCCAGCAGCTTGGGAGCGGACAGGGGGCGAAACACTGAAGCTTTCTTT.